This TCR beta chain emerged from a study of identical twins. TCRdb independently ran MiXCR on the 5' RACE reads; one entry per CDR3 protein. The table includes more than 400,000 distinct CDR3 sequences, around 15% detected once. These same data were also listed under a study on yellow fever vaccine responses in identical twins.

Sample: CD4+ T cells sorted from blood. The TCR comes from a young woman in good health.

As DNA, the CDR3 is TGTGCCAGCAGCCAAGATGGCGGGCAGGATGAGCAGTTCTTC. Encoded protein: CASSQDGGQDEQFF. The chain links TRBV4-2 to TRBJ2-1; weak D call: TRBD2 (5 bases). This CDR3 comprises 14 residues. From germline, CDR1 is LGHNA and CDR2 YNFKEQ. V dropped 0 bases and J dropped 8 bases, with 11 bases sitting between them.